What follows are 24 T cell receptor beta chains derived from one specimen sequenced in a study of T cell responses to AZD1222 COVID-19 vaccine. The repertoire was sequenced with immunoSEQ multiplex PCR; TCRdb's copy has only in-frame clones and lacks some. This table has about 84,000 clones, approximately 85% appearing once. The sample in question was peripheral blood, obtained 28 days after the second AZD1222 dose. Receptors were obtained from an adult who received the AZD1222 COVID-19 vaccine.

The chain has TRBV19 and TRBJ2-2; D possibly corresponds to TRBD2 (6 bases). V was pared by 0 bases and J by 2 bases, with 10 bases between. This CDR3 is built from 16 residues. CDR1 is LNHDA and CDR2 is SQIVND in the germline V gene (reference sequence). For the CDR3, the DNA is TGTGCCAGTAGTATAGAGGCGGGACCTAACACCGGGGAGCTGTTTTTT. Translation: CASSIEAGPNTGELFF.

The chain employs TRBV2 and TRBJ2-2, with D uncertain. The V end lost 4 bases, the J end lost 0 bases, and 12 bases lay between the germline ends. CDR1 is SNHLY, CDR2 FYNNEI, per germline. The CDR3 loop spans 16 amino acids. CDR3 protein: CASSVSGHPNTGELFF. In DNA form, the CDR3 reads TGTGCCAGCAGTGTTTCTGGGCACCCGAACACCGGGGAGCTGTTTTTT. The variable domain in full, completed from reference TRBV2 and TRBJ2-2, reads EPEVTQTPSHQVTQMGQEVILRCVPISNHLYFYWYRQILGQKVEFLVSFYNNEISEKSEIFDDQFSVERPDGSNFTLKIRSTKLEDSAMYFCASSVSGHPNTGELFFGEGSRLTVL.

In its sample, this clone was seen once. This sequence joins TRBV11-3 and TRBJ2-1; a weak D match, TRBD1 (5 bases). This CDR3 has 14 residues. Trimming left V 5 bases short and J 4 bases short, with 12 bases between. Per germline, CDR1 SGHNT and CDR2 YENEEA. CDR3 loop: CASSPTDRYNEQFF. The CDR3 DNA is TGTGCCAGCAGCCCCACCGACAGATACAATGAGCAGTTCTTC.

This sequence joins TRBV2 and TRBJ1-6, with 7 bases fitting TRBD1. The V gene's germline CDR1 is SNHLY and CDR2 FYNNEI. This CDR3 comprises 14 residues. The ends lost 8 bases at V and 7 bases at J; junction bases unmatched: 8. This CDR3 reads CASGRGLDNSPLHF. The DNA of the CDR3 is TGTGCCAGCGGGAGGGGGCTGGACAATTCACCCCTCCACTTT.

The V gene is TRBV3-1 (or the pseudogene TRBV3-2), the J gene TRBJ2-7; 12 nucleotides agree with TRBD2. V lost 7 bases and J lost 5; bases outside the gene matches: 12. The germline V gene has CDR1 LGHDT and CDR2 YNNKEL (reference sequence). This CDR3 comprises 16 residues. In DNA, the CDR3 is TGTGCCAGCACCGAGCTAGCGGGGGGGCCTTTCCACGAGCAGTACTTC. Protein: CASTELAGGPFHEQYF.

The V gene is TRBV18, the J gene TRBJ2-7, with TRBD2 matching over 10 bases. The CDR3 runs 16 residues. The V gene end was trimmed by 2 bases and the J gene end by 0 bases; junction bases not matched to a gene: 4. Germline assignment: CDR1 KGHSH and CDR2 LQKENI. As DNA, the CDR3 is TGTGCCAGCTCACCAAGTCTAGCGGGGGACTCCTACGAGCAGTACTTC. Its protein product is CASSPSLAGDSYEQYF.

The V and J genes are TRBV11-2 and TRBJ1-6; D uncertain. Germline assignment: CDR1 SGHAT and CDR2 FQNNGV. V lost 5 bases to trimming and J lost 5 bases, with 13 bases between them. The CDR3 consists of 15 residues. CDR3 DNA sequence: TGTGCCAGCAGCCTGGAGCACAGAAATAATTCACCCCTCCACTTT. Translating gives CASSLEHRNNSPLHF.

The rearrangement joins TRBV5-4 to TRBJ2-1; 14 nucleotides match TRBD2. Per the germline V gene, CDR1 is SGHNT and CDR2 is YYREEE (reference sequence). The CDR3 runs to 15 residues. The V gene end was trimmed by 3 bases and the J gene end by 7 bases; junction bases not matched to a gene: 3. The CDR3 here is CASSYGTSGGNEQFF. The CDR3 DNA follows: TGTGCCAGCAGCTACGGGACTAGCGGGGGTAATGAGCAGTTCTTC.

This chain uses TRBV5-5 with TRBJ2-2; D remains unclear. Germline CDR1 reads SGHKS; CDR2 reads YYEKEE (reference sequence). The CDR3 has 13 amino acids. V was trimmed by 0 bases and J by 3 bases, leaving 3 bases between them. In nucleotides, the CDR3 is TGTGCCAGCAGCTTGGTATACACCGGGGAGCTGTTTTTT. Translation gives CASSLVYTGELFF.

This chain joins TRBV2 and TRBJ2-7, with 11 bases lining up with TRBD2. This CDR3 is 15 amino acids long. The V segment lost 6 bases and the J segment 3 bases; nucleotides outside the gene matches: 7. Germline loops: CDR1 SNHLY, CDR2 FYNNEI. CDR3 in DNA: TGTGCCAGCAGGGGAACTAGCGGGGGATTCTACGAGCAGTACTTC. It yields the protein CASRGTSGGFYEQYF. Full variable domain (remainder filled in from reference TRBV2 and TRBJ2-7): EPEVTQTPSHQVTQMGQEVILRCVPISNHLYFYWYRQILGQKVEFLVSFYNNEISEKSEIFDDQFSVERPDGSNFTLKIRSTKLEDSAMYFCASRGTSGGFYEQYFGPGTRLTVT.

CDR3 nucleotides: TGCGCCAGCAGCCAAGAATCCGCATACAATAATTCACCCCTCCACTTT. Protein sequence: CASSQESAYNNSPLHF. The J gene is TRBJ1-6, the V gene TRBV4-1; D ambiguous. The CDR3 length is 16 residues. Germline V gives CDR1 MGHRA, CDR2 YSYEKL. Trimming removed 0 bases at V and 5 bases at J, with 11 bases between.

The V call is TRBV10-3, the J call TRBJ1-2; TRBD1 might be the D (5 bases). Per the germline V gene, CDR1 is ENHRY and CDR2 is SYGVKD. Trimming pared 6 bases from V and 10 bases from J, leaving 18 bases between. The CDR3 sequence is 13 residues long. The CDR3: CAISRYSQGDYTF. CDR3 DNA: TGTGCCATCAGCCGTTACAGTCAAGGGGACTACACCTTC.

The chain joins TRBV9 to TRBJ2-7; possibly TRBD1 for D (6 bases). The ends were cut back, 4 bases at V and 3 bases at J, with 23 bases in the middle. CDR3 length equals 17 residues. Germline V gene lookup returns CDR1 SGDLS and CDR2 YYNGEE. This chain's CDR3 is CASSLTAGTFSLYEQYF. The CDR3, as DNA: TGTGCCAGCAGCTTGACCGCCGGGACATTTTCGCTCTACGAGCAGTACTTC.

This chain uses TRBV28 with TRBJ1-5, with 7 positions matching TRBD1. The CDR3 has 17 amino acids. CDR1 is MDHEN and CDR2 is SYDVKM in the germline V gene. Trimming at V came to 5 bases and at J to 0 bases, leaving 10 bases not matched to a gene. The CDR3 sequence: CASSPIEGQTSNQPQHF. The CDR3 DNA sequence: TGTGCCAGCAGTCCGATCGAGGGACAGACTAGCAATCAGCCCCAGCATTTT. Looking up the rest from reference TRBV28 and TRBJ1-5 gives the full variable domain: DVKVTQSSRYLVKRTGEKVFLECVQDMDHENMFWYRQDPGLGLRLIYFSYDVKMKEKGDIPEGYSVSREKKERFSLILESASTNQTSMYLCASSPIEGQTSNQPQHFGDGTRLSIL.

This rearrangement joins TRBV19 to TRBJ2-1; 10 nucleotides match TRBD2. The germline gives CDR1 LNHDA, CDR2 SQIVND (reference sequence). This CDR3 comprises 16 residues. V lost 3 bases and J lost 5; bases outside the gene matches: 7. This CDR3 is CASSIERGGPHNEQFF. The CDR3 nucleotides are TGTGCCAGTAGTATTGAGCGGGGGGGCCCCCACAATGAGCAGTTCTTC.

V and J are TRBV5-1 and TRBJ2-3; D perhaps matches TRBD1 (6 bases). V lost 0 bases and J lost 2, with 10 bases in between. The length of the CDR3 is 15 residues. From germline, CDR1 is SGHRS and CDR2 YFSETQ. The CDR3 DNA sequence: TGCGCCAGCAGCTTGGGGCAGGGGACCACAGATACGCAGTATTTT. Translation: CASSLGQGTTDTQYF.

The V call is TRBV18, the J call TRBJ1-5, with 8 positions matching TRBD1. V trimming: 6 bases; J trimming: 2 bases; junction bases outside the gene matches: 3. The CDR3 covers 14 residues. The germline V gene has CDR1 KGHSH and CDR2 LQKENI. The CDR3 nucleotides are TGTGCCAGCTCGAAGACAGGGGGCAATCAGCCCCAGCATTTT. This gives the protein CASSKTGGNQPQHF.

V is TRBV5-1 and J is TRBJ1-4, with TRBD1 matching 11 bases. Per germline, CDR1 SGHRS and CDR2 YFSETQ. J gave up 0 bases and V 4 bases, and 2 bases lay outside the gene matches. The CDR3 has 16 residues. This CDR3 is CASSLGQGATNEKLFF. As DNA, the CDR3 is TGCGCCAGCAGCCTGGGACAGGGGGCAACTAATGAAAAACTGTTTTTT.

The genes are TRBV19 and TRBJ1-5; D uncertain. CDR3 length equals 15 residues. Germline CDR1 reads LNHDA; CDR2 reads SQIVND (reference sequence). Between the trimmed V and J ends, which lost 11 bases and 6 bases, there was a span of 23 bases. Here the CDR3 DNA reads TGTGCCGGTCACAGAGAAAGTATTTCGGTTCAGCCCCAGCATTTT. This gives the protein CAGHRESISVQPQHF.

This rearrangement joins TRBV29-1 to TRBJ1-2; D uncertain. This CDR3 has 11 residues. Germline CDR1 reads SQVTM; CDR2 reads ANQGSEA. Trimming pared 4 bases from V and 2 bases from J, leaving 5 bases between. The CDR3 DNA is TGCAGCGTTGCGTCCAACTATGGCTACACCTTC. Its translation is CSVASNYGYTF.

The V and J genes are TRBV4-1 and TRBJ1-5; 7 positions agree with TRBD1. The V segment lost 0 bases and the J segment 2 bases; nucleotides outside the gene matches: 7. The CDR3 is 17 residues long. Germline V lookup: CDR1 MGHRA, CDR2 YSYEKL. This CDR3 is CASSQEVDRAGNQPQHF. CDR3 bases: TGCGCCAGCAGCCAAGAGGTAGACAGGGCGGGCAATCAGCCCCAGCATTTT.

The V gene is TRBV27, the J gene TRBJ1-1, with 9 bases lining up with TRBD1. V lost 5 bases and J lost 5; bases outside the gene matches: 9. Germline V lookup: CDR1 MNHEY, CDR2 SMNVEV (reference sequence). The CDR3 length is 15 residues. The DNA of the CDR3 is TGTGCCAGCAGTCCGCCTACCGGGACAGGGACTGAAGCTTTCTTT. Encoded protein: CASSPPTGTGTEAFF.

The chain has TRBV28 and TRBJ2-6, with 10 bases aligning to TRBD1. The CDR3 spans 18 residues. J gave up 4 bases and V 6 bases, and 12 bases lay outside the gene matches. Germline CDR1 and CDR2: MDHEN and SYDVKM. The CDR3 reads CASSLLGTGASGANVLTF. CDR3 DNA sequence: TGTGCCAGCAGCCTACTCGGGACAGGGGCCTCGGGGGCCAACGTCCTGACTTTC.

The V gene is TRBV28, the J gene TRBJ2-1; D perhaps matches TRBD2 (5 bases). V lost 6 bases and J lost 10, with 13 bases in between. Germline CDR1 MDHEN, CDR2 SYDVKM. The CDR3 consists of 12 residues. The CDR3 DNA sequence: TGTGCCAGCAGATGGACCCGAGGGGAGCAGTTCTTC. It translates to CASRWTRGEQFF.